This TCR beta chain is from a study of graft-versus-host responses after intestinal transplantation. The germline gives CDR1 SGHRS, CDR2 YFSETQ. Trimming took 0 bases from V and 7 from J, leaving 5 bases between them. The CDR3 extends over 11 amino acids. About this clone: Its antigen is currently unknown. The same CDR3 also results from other DNA sequences found in this sample.

Sequencing was performed with immunoSEQ multiplex PCR; in TCRdb, only in-frame clones are kept and a portion is missing. In the table there are approximately 85,000 clones, about 91% of which are singletons. This specimen was unstimulated CD8+ T cells sorted from spleen or lymph node cells, taken before transplant. This TCR derives from a human donor who was the organ donor for an intestinal transplant. V usage is TRBV5-1 and J usage is TRBJ2-7; D unclear. CDR3 in amino acids: CASSLGGEQYF. CDR3 sequence (DNA): TGCGCCAGCAGCTTGGGAGGAGAGCAGTACTTC. Variable domain in full (rest from reference TRBV5-1 and TRBJ2-7): KAGVTQTPRYLIKTRGQQVTLSCSPISGHRSVSWYQQTPGQGLQFLFEYFSETQRNKGNFPGRFSGRQFSNSRSEMNVSTLELGDSALYLCASSLGGEQYFGPGTRLTVT.